One sample yielded the 26 T cell receptor beta chains listed below, sequenced in a study of blood T cell repertoires in COVID-19. Sequencing was performed with immunoSEQ multiplex PCR; in TCRdb, only in-frame clones are kept and a portion is missing. This table has 150,000 to 200,000 clones, more than 80% appearing once. The specimen was peripheral blood. The receptors were gathered from a man in his 60s with acute or convalescent COVID-19.

The chain employs TRBV12-3 or TRBV12-4 and TRBJ1-4; D is perhaps TRBD1 (5 bases). CDR3 length equals 12 residues. V lost 3 bases and J lost 14, with 13 bases in between. This CDR3 is CASSFGQGGLFF. The DNA of the CDR3 is TGTGCCAGCAGTTTCGGGCAGGGAGGCCTGTTTTTT.

This chain links TRBV12-3 or TRBV12-4 with TRBJ2-1; D is possibly TRBD2 (6 bases). The V and J ends lost 3 bases and 12 bases respectively, with 15 bases between them. The CDR3 contains 13 residues. The CDR3 sequence: CASSFEARGVQFF. In DNA, the CDR3 is TGTGCCAGCAGTTTCGAGGCCCGCGGGGTGCAGTTCTTC.

The chain couples TRBV20-1 to TRBJ1-1; D possibly corresponds to TRBD1 (6 bases). Germline CDR1 DFQATT, CDR2 SNEGSKA (reference sequence). The CDR3 contains 16 residues. Trimming cost V 3 bases and J 1 base, with 18 bases left between them. The CDR3 nucleotides read TGCAGTGCTAGTGAAAGTGGACAGCTTTCGAACACTGAAGCTTTCTTT. This encodes CSASESGQLSNTEAFF.

A single count supports this clone. This chain joins TRBV19 and TRBJ2-2; 7 bases match TRBD2. Germline CDR1 is LNHDA and CDR2 is SQIVND (reference sequence). V lost 5 bases, J lost 4 bases, and 13 bases stayed unmatched. This CDR3 is built from 17 residues. CDR3 DNA: TGTGCCAGTAGTCCGAAAGCACCGGGGGGTGCCACCGGGGAGCTGTTTTTT. Its translation is CASSPKAPGGATGELFF.

V gene TRBV3-1 (or the pseudogene TRBV3-2) combines with J gene TRBJ2-7; 9 nucleotides agree with TRBD1. The CDR3 spans 14 residues. J was trimmed by 5 bases and V by 5 bases; bases with no gene match: 7. Germline lookup yields CDR1 LGHDT and CDR2 YNNKEL (reference sequence). The CDR3 DNA reads as TGTGCCAGCAGCGGAGGGGGACAGGGTAACGAGCAGTACTTC. This sequence encodes CASSGGGQGNEQYF.

This clone was detected only once. The chain combines TRBV2 with TRBJ1-2; D not resolved. In germline, CDR1 is SNHLY, CDR2 FYNNEI. The V end was cut by 6 bases, the J end by 5 bases, with 7 bases between. The CDR3 length is 11 residues. In DNA, the CDR3 is TGTGCCAGCAGCCGGACTTATGGCTACACCTTC. This encodes CASSRTYGYTF.

This chain uses TRBV18 with TRBJ2-1; 11 bases fit TRBD2. Per the germline V gene, CDR1 is KGHSH and CDR2 is LQKENI. Trimming cost V 3 bases and J 7 bases; bases outside gene matches: 11. The CDR3 has 17 residues. The CDR3 sequence: CASSPRLAGTNVNEQFF. CDR3 in DNA: TGTGCCAGCTCACCGAGACTAGCGGGGACTAATGTGAATGAGCAGTTCTTC. Filled out from reference TRBV18 and TRBJ2-1, the complete variable domain reads NAGVMQNPRHLVRRRGQEARLRCSPMKGHSHVYWYRQLPEEGLKFMVYLQKENIIDESGMPKERFSAEFPKEGPSILRIQQVVRGDSAAYFCASSPRLAGTNVNEQFFGPGTRLTVL.

This clone was seen once. The rearrangement joins TRBV7-7 to TRBJ2-1, with D possibly matching TRBD1 (5 bases). The CDR3 sequence is 15 residues long. Looked up from germline, CDR1 is SSHAT and CDR2 is FNYEAQ (reference sequence). The ends were cut back, 5 bases at V and 4 bases at J, with 15 bases in the middle. CDR3 DNA sequence: TGTGCCAGCAGCATTGATAGGGGCGCTTACAATGAGCAGTTCTTC. Its translation: CASSIDRGAYNEQFF.

The CDR3 nucleotides read TGTGCCAGCAGCTACGAGCGGGGTGAAAAACTGTTTTTT. Encoded protein: CASSYERGEKLFF. V and J are TRBV7-8 and TRBJ1-4; D is ambiguous. The V and J ends lost 4 bases and 7 bases respectively, with 10 bases between them. This CDR3 is built from 13 residues. The V gene's germline CDR1 is SGHVS and CDR2 FQNEAQ. The entire variable domain, with the rest obtained from reference TRBV7-8 and TRBJ1-4, is as follows: GAGVSQSPRYKVAKRGQDVALRCDPISGHVSLFWYQQALGQGPEFLTYFQNEAQLDKSGLPSDRFFAERPEGSVSTLKIQRTQQEDSAVYLCASSYERGEKLFFGSGTQLSVL.

This clone showed up just a few times. The CDR3 coding sequence is TGTGCCAGCAGCGCCTCGGAGGACACCGGGGAGCTGTTTTTT. It yields the protein CASSASEDTGELFF. The chain has TRBV5-4 and TRBJ2-2; D is perhaps TRBD2 (5 bases). The CDR3 totals 14 residues. Germline CDR1 and CDR2: SGHNT and YYREEE (reference sequence). The V end was cut by 4 bases, the J end by 3 bases, with 10 bases between.

The V gene is TRBV30, the J gene TRBJ1-2, with 7 bases identical to TRBD1. The germline gives CDR1 GTSNPN, CDR2 SVGIG (reference sequence). The CDR3 has 14 amino acids. V was clipped by 4 bases and J by 4 bases; unmatched bases: 9. CDR3 coding DNA: TGTGCCTGGACCCGACAGGGTCGGCGCTATGGCTACACCTTC. Residues: CAWTRQGRRYGYTF.

This chain links TRBV11-2 with TRBJ1-2; no clear D. The CDR3 consists of 13 residues. V dropped 0 bases and J dropped 8 bases, with 10 bases sitting between them. The germline CDR1 and CDR2 sequences are SGHAT and FQNNGV. As DNA, the CDR3 is TGTGCCAGCAGCTTAGATCCCGGGTCGGGCTACACCTTC. This encodes CASSLDPGSGYTF.

The genes are TRBV27 and TRBJ1-3; weak D call: TRBD1 (5 bases). CDR1 and CDR2 from the germline V gene are MNHEY and SMNVEV (reference sequence). V lost 6 bases and J lost 4, with 13 bases in between. The CDR3 spans 14 residues. CDR3 loop: CASSPGLFGNTIYF. Written as DNA, the CDR3 is TGTGCCAGCAGCCCGGGACTTTTCGGAAACACCATATATTTT.

The genes are TRBV12-3 or TRBV12-4 and TRBJ1-2; tentatively, D is TRBD1 (6 bases). The CDR3 contains 12 residues. V gave up 6 bases and J gave up 8 bases, with 13 bases separating them. CDR3 region: CASSQTGLGYTF. The CDR3 DNA reads TGTGCCAGCAGCCAAACAGGGTTAGGCTACACCTTC.

The V and J genes are TRBV11-2 and TRBJ1-1, with a weak D call TRBD1 (5 bases). The CDR3 covers 16 residues. Germline V gene lookup returns CDR1 SGHAT and CDR2 FQNNGV. V lost 0 bases and J lost 5, with 16 bases in between. CDR3 coding DNA: TGTGCCAGCAGCTTAGATCGGGTCGGCAGGGCGACTGAAGCTTTCTTT. This sequence encodes CASSLDRVGRATEAFF.

V and J are TRBV9 and TRBJ2-1; 9 bases are shared with TRBD2. Germline lookup yields CDR1 SGDLS and CDR2 YYNGEE. The CDR3 contains 15 residues. Germline trimming cut 5 bases from V and 7 bases from J; bases unmatched to any gene: 10. The CDR3 is CASRSGTSLWNEQFF. In DNA, the CDR3 is TGTGCCAGCAGGAGTGGGACTAGCTTATGGAATGAGCAGTTCTTC.

V and J are TRBV7-2 and TRBJ2-7, with a tentative D call TRBD2 (6 bases). The CDR3 runs 14 residues. V was pared by 2 bases and J by 3 bases, with 11 bases between. CDR1 SGHTA and CDR2 FQGNSA come from the germline V gene. CDR3 amino acids: CASSLHSGDYEQYF. For the CDR3, the DNA is TGTGCCAGCAGCTTACATTCGGGAGACTACGAGCAGTACTTC.

This clone was seen a single time. V usage is TRBV19 and J usage is TRBJ1-2, with D unclear. V lost 7 bases and J lost 4, with 7 bases in between. This CDR3 comprises 11 residues. Per germline, CDR1 LNHDA and CDR2 SQIVND (reference sequence). CDR3 loop: CASTNSYGYTF. The CDR3 DNA reads as TGTGCCAGTACGAACAGCTATGGCTACACCTTC.

This CDR3 is CASSHLAGRGNDGYTF. In DNA, the CDR3 is TGTGCCAGCAGCCACTTAGCGGGCAGGGGAAATGATGGCTACACCTTC. The chain recombines TRBV11-2 with TRBJ1-2; D may be TRBD1 (6 bases). Germline-derived CDR1 and CDR2 are SGHAT and FQNNGV. This CDR3 has 16 residues. The V end lost 5 bases, the J end lost 6 bases, and 22 bases lay between the germline ends.

The chain is built from TRBV2 and TRBJ2-3; TRBD2 aligns across 10 bases. With V trimmed by 6 bases and J by 2 bases, 8 bases remained unmatched. Germline V gene sequence: CDR1 SNHLY, CDR2 FYNNEI. CDR3 length: 16 amino acids. In DNA, the CDR3 is TGTGCCAGCAGCCTTCATAGCGGGGGGCTCACAGATACGCAGTATTTT. Translating gives CASSLHSGGLTDTQYF.

This clone was detected once. V and J are TRBV2 and TRBJ2-7, with 8 nucleotides matching TRBD1. The germline gives CDR1 SNHLY, CDR2 FYNNEI. V shed 7 bases, J shed 3 bases, and the junction held 8 bases outside the gene matches. This CDR3 has 14 residues. CDR3 nucleotides: TGTGCCAGCATGTGGACAGGGTACGGCTACGAGCAGTACTTC. As protein: CASMWTGYGYEQYF.

V and J are TRBV3-1 (or the pseudogene TRBV3-2) and TRBJ1-3; D is uncertain. V dropped 0 bases and J dropped 5 bases, with 5 bases sitting between them. The germline V gene encodes CDR1 LGHDT and CDR2 YNNKEL (reference sequence). There are 13 residues in the CDR3. The CDR3 sequence is CASSQENRNTIYF. The CDR3 nucleotides read TGTGCCAGCAGCCAAGAAAACAGAAACACCATATATTTT.

The chain joins TRBV4-3 to TRBJ2-7; 10 positions agree with TRBD1. CDR1 is LGHNA and CDR2 is YSLEER in the germline V gene. Losses at the gene ends were 1 base for V and 6 bases for J; bases not matched to a gene: 6. The CDR3 is made up of 15 amino acids. The CDR3 loop is CASSQVGTGASEQYF. The CDR3 nucleotides are TGCGCCAGCAGCCAAGTTGGGACAGGGGCGTCCGAGCAGTACTTC.

This rearrangement joins TRBV21-1 to TRBJ1-1; TRBD1, the table's D call, lacks a check against the DNA. TRBV21-1 is assigned pseudogene status. The CDR3 has 13 amino acids. The CDR3, as DNA: TGTGCCAGCAGCGACAGGGGGGAGAGTGAAGCTTTCTTT. This encodes CASSDRGESEAFF.

This clone has just one count. The chain uses TRBV6-5 and TRBJ2-7; TRBD1 aligns across 7 bases. Per germline, CDR1 MNHEY and CDR2 SVGAGI. This CDR3 spans 13 amino acids. V was pared by 6 bases and J by 2 bases, with 4 bases of the junction left unmatched. In nucleotides, the CDR3 is TGTGCCAGCAGACTTGGACAGGCCTACGAGCAGTACTTC. It specifies CASRLGQAYEQYF.

This clone was counted between two and nine times. The chain recombines TRBV24-1 with TRBJ2-3; 7 bases match TRBD1. The CDR3 length is 19 residues. J gave up 1 base and V 5 bases, and 17 bases lay outside the gene matches. Germline V CDR1 and CDR2: KGHDR, SFDVKD. The CDR3 reads CATSALDRASLLGTDTQYF. CDR3 bases: TGTGCCACCAGTGCCCTAGACAGGGCCTCCCTTCTCGGCACAGATACGCAGTATTTT.